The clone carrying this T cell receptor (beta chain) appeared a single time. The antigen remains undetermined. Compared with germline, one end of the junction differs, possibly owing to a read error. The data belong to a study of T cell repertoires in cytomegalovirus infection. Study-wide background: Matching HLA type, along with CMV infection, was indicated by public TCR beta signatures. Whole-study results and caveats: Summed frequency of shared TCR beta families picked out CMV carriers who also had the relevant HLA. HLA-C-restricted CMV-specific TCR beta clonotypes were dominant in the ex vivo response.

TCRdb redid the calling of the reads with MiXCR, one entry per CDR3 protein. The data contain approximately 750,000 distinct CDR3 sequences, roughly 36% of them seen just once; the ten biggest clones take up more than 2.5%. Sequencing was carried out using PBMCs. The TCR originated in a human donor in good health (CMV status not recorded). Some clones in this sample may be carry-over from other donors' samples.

CDR3: CASSPSGGRHTEALF. The CDR3 region has the DNA TGTGCCAGCTCACCAAGTGGAGGCAGACACACTGAAGCTTTATTT. The chain has TRBV6-2 or TRBV6-3 and TRBJ1-1; D not resolved. The CDR3 has 15 residues. Looked up from germline, CDR1 is MNHEY and CDR2 is SVGEGT.